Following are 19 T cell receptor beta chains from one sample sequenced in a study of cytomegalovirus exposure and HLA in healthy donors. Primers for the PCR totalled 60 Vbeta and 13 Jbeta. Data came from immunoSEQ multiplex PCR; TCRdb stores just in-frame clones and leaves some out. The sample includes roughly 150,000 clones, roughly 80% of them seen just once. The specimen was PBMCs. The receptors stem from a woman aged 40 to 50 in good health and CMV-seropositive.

CDR3 sequence: CASSLDVAGDQETQYF. The CDR3 coding sequence is TGTGCCAGCAGCTTAGATGTAGCGGGGGACCAAGAGACCCAGTACTTC. V is TRBV11-3 and J is TRBJ2-5; 9 bases are shared with TRBD2. The V gene end was trimmed by 0 bases and the J gene end by 0 bases; junction bases not matched to a gene: 2. This CDR3 spans 16 amino acids. Germline V gives CDR1 SGHNT, CDR2 YENEEA.

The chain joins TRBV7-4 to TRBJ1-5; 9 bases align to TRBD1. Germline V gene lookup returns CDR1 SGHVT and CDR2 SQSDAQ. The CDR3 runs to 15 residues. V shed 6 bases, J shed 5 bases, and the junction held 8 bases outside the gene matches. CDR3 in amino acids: CASSPYRTGDQPQHF. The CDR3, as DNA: TGTGCCAGCAGTCCCTACAGGACAGGGGATCAGCCCCAGCATTTT.

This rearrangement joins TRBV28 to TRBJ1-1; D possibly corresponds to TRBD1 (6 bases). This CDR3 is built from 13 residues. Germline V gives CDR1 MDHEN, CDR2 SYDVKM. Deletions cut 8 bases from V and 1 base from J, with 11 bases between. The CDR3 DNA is TGTGCCAGCGTGGGGGCGCCGAACACTGAAGCTTTCTTT. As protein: CASVGAPNTEAFF.

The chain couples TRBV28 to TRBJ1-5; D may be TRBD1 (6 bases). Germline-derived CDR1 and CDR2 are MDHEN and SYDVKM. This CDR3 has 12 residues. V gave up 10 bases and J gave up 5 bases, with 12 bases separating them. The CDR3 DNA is TGTGCCACGGGGACATCTTATCAGCCCCAGCATTTT. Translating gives CATGTSYQPQHF.

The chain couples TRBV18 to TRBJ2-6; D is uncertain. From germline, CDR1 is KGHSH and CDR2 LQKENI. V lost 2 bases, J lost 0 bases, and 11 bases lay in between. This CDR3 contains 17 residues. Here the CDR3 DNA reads TGTGCCAGCTCACCAAAAAACCCGAGCTCTGGGGCCAACGTCCTGACTTTC. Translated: CASSPKNPSSGANVLTF. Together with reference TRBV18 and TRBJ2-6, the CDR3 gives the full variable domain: NAGVMQNPRHLVRRRGQEARLRCSPMKGHSHVYWYRQLPEEGLKFMVYLQKENIIDESGMPKERFSAEFPKEGPSILRIQQVVRGDSAAYFCASSPKNPSSGANVLTFGAGSRLTVL.

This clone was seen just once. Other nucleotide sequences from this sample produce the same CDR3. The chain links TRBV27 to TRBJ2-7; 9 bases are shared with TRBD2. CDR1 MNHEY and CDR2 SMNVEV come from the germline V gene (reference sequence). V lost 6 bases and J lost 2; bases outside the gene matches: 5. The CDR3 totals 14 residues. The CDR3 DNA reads TGTGCCAGCAGCCTACTAGCGGGCGCCTACGAGCAGTACTTC. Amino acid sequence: CASSLLAGAYEQYF.

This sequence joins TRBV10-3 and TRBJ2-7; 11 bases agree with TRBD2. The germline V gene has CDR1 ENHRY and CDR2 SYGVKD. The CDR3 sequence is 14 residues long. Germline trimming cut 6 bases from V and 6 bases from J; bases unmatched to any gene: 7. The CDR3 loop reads CAISPLGTSGEQYF. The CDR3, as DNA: TGTGCCATCAGCCCGCTTGGGACTAGCGGCGAGCAGTACTTC.

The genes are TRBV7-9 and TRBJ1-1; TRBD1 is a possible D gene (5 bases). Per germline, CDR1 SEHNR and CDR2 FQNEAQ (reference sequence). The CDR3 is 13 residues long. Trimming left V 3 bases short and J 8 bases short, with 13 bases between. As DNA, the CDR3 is TGTGCCAGCAGCTTGCAGGTCCGGGGGGAAGCTTTCTTT. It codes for CASSLQVRGEAFF. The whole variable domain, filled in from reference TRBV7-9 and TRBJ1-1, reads DTGVSQNPRHKITKRGQNVTFRCDPISEHNRLYWYRQTLGQGPEFLTYFQNEAQLEKSRLLSDRFSAERPKGSFSTLEIQRTEQGDSAMYLCASSLQVRGEAFFGQGTRLTVV.

Here the CDR3 reads CASSQRTGGRTEAFF. CDR3 sequence (DNA): TGTGCCAGCAGCCAAAGGACAGGGGGCAGGACTGAAGCTTTCTTT. The V call is TRBV14, the J call TRBJ1-1; 11 bases match TRBD1. V shed 2 bases and J 5 bases; nucleotides not matched to a gene: 4. Germline assignment: CDR1 SGHDN and CDR2 FVKESK. The CDR3 is 15 amino acids.

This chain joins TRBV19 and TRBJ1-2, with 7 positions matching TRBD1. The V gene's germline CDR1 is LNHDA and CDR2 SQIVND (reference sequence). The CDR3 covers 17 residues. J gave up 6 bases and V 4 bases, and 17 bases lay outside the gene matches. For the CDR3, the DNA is TGTGCCAGTAGTACCCACCGGACAGGCCCAAGGAGGAATGGCTACACCTTC. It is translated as CASSTHRTGPRRNGYTF.

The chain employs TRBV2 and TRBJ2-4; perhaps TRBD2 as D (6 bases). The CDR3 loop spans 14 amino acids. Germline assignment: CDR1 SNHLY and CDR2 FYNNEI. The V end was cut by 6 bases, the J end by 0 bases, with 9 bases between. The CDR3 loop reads CASRRGLAKNIQYF. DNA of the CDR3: TGTGCCAGCAGACGGGGGTTAGCCAAAAACATTCAGTACTTC.

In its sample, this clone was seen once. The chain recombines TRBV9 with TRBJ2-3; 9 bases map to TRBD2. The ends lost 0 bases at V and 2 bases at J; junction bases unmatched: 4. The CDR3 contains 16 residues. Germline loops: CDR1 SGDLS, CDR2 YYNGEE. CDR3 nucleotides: TGTGCCAGCAGCGTAGGGGGCGGGGGGGCCACAGATACGCAGTATTTT. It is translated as CASSVGGGGATDTQYF.

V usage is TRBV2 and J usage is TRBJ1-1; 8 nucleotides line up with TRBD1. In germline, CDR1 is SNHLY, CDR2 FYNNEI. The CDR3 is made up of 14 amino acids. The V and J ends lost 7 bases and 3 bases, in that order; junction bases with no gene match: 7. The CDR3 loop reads CASNRGGIYTEAFF. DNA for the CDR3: TGTGCCAGCAACAGGGGGGGGATTTACACTGAAGCTTTCTTT. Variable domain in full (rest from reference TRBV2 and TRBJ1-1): EPEVTQTPSHQVTQMGQEVILRCVPISNHLYFYWYRQILGQKVEFLVSFYNNEISEKSEIFDDQFSVERPDGSNFTLKIRSTKLEDSAMYFCASNRGGIYTEAFFGQGTRLTVV.

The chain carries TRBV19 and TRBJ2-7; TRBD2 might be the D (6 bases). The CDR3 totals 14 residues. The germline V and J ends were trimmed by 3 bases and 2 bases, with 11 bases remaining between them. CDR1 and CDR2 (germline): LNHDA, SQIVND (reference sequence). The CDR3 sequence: CASSIRGTPYEQYF. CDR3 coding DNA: TGTGCCAGTAGTATCCGGGGGACCCCCTACGAGCAGTACTTC. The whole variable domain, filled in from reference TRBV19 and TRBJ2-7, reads DGGITQSPKYLFRKEGQNVTLSCEQNLNHDAMYWYRQDPGQGLRLIYYSQIVNDFQKGDIAEGYSVSREKKESFPLTVTSAQKNPTAFYLCASSIRGTPYEQYFGPGTRLTVT.

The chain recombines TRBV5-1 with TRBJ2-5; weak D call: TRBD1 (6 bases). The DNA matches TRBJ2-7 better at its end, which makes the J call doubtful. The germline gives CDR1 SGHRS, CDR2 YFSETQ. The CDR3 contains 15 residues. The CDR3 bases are TGCGCCAGCAGCCCAGCGAGGACAGTGACCTACGAGCAGTACTTC. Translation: CASSPARTVTYEQYF.

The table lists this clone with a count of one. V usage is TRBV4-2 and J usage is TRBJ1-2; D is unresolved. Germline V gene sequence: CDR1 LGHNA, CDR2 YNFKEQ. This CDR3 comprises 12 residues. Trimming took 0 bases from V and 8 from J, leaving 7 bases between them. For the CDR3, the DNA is TGTGCCAGCAGCCAAGATAGCAAGGGCTACACCTTC. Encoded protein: CASSQDSKGYTF.

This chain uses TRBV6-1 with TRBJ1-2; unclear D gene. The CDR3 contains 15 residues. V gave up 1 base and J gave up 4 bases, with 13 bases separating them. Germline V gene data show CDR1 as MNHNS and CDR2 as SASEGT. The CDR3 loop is CASSEGPGGPYGYTF. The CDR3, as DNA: TGTGCCAGCAGTGAAGGGCCTGGAGGGCCCTATGGCTACACCTTC.

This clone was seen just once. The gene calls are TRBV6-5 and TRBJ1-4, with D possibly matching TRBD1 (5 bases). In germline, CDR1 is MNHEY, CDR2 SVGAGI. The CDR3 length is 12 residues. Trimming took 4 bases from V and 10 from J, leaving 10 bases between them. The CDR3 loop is CASSLLGGKLFF. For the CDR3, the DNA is TGTGCCAGCAGTTTGCTGGGGGGAAAACTGTTTTTT.

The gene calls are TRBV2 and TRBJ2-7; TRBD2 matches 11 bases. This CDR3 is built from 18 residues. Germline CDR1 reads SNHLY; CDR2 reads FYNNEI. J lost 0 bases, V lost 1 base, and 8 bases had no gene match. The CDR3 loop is CASSEGTSGRSSSYEQYF. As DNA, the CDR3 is TGTGCCAGCAGTGAAGGGACTAGCGGGCGGTCAAGCTCCTACGAGCAGTACTTC.